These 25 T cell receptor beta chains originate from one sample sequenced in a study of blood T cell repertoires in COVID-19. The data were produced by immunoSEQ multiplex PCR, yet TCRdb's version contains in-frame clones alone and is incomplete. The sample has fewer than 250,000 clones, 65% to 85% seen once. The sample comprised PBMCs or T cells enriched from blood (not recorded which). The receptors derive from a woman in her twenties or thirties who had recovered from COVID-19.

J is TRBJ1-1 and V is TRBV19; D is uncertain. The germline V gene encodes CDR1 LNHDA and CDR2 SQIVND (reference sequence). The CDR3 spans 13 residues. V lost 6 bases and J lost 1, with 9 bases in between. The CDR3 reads CASSIKRNTEAFF. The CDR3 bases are TGTGCCAGTAGCATCAAGCGGAACACTGAAGCTTTCTTT.

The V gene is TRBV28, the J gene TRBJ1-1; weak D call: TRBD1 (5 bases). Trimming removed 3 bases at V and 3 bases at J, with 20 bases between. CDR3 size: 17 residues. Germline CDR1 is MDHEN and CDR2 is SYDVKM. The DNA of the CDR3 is TGTGCCAGCAGTTTTAACAGCCACGGCTGGGGGGACACTGAAGCTTTCTTT. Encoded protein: CASSFNSHGWGDTEAFF.

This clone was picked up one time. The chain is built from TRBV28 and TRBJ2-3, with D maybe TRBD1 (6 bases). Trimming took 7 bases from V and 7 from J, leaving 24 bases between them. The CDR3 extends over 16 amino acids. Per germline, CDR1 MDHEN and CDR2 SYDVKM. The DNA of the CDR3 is TGTGCCAGCACCCCATCAAAGTCAGGGGAAGAGAATACGCAGTATTTT. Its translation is CASTPSKSGEENTQYF.

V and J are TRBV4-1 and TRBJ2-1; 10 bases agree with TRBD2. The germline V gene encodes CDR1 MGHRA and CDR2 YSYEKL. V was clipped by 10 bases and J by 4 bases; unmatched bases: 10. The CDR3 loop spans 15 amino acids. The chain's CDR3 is CATNGRTSGYNEQFF. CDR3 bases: TGCGCCACAAATGGACGGACTAGCGGTTACAATGAGCAGTTCTTC.

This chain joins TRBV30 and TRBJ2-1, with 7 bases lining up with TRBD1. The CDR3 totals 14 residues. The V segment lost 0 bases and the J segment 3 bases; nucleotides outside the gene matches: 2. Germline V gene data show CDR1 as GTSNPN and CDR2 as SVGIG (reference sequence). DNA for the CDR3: TGTGCCTGGAGTGTAGGACAGGTCTACAATGAGCAGTTCTTC. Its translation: CAWSVGQVYNEQFF. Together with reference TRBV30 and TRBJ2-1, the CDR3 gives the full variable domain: SQTIHQWPATLVQPVGSPLSLECTVEGTSNPNLYWYRQAAGRGLQLLFYSVGIGQISSEVPQNLSASRPQDRQFILSSKKLLLSDSGFYLCAWSVGQVYNEQFFGPGTRLTVL.

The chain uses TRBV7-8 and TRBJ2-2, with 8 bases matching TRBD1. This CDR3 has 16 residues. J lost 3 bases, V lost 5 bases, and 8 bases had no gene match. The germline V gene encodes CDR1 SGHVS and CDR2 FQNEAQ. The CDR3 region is CASSVTGGGYTGELFF. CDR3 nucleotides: TGTGCCAGCAGCGTAACAGGGGGAGGTTACACCGGGGAGCTGTTTTTT. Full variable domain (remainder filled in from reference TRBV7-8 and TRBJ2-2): GAGVSQSPRYKVAKRGQDVALRCDPISGHVSLFWYQQALGQGPEFLTYFQNEAQLDKSGLPSDRFFAERPEGSVSTLKIQRTQQEDSAVYLCASSVTGGGYTGELFFGEGSRLTVL.

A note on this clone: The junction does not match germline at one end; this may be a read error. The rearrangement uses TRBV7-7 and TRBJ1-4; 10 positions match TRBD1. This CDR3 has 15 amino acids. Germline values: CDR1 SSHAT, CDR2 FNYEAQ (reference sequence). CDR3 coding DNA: TGTGCTAGCAGCTATCCGGGACAGGGGTGGGAAAAACTGTTTTTT. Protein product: CASSYPGQGWEKLFF.

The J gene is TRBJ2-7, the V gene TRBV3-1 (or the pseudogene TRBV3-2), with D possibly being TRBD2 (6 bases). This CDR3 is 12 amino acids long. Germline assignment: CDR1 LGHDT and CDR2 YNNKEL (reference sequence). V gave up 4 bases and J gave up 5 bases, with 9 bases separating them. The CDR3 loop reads CASSPTRNEQYF. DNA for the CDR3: TGTGCCAGCAGCCCGACTAGGAACGAGCAGTACTTC.

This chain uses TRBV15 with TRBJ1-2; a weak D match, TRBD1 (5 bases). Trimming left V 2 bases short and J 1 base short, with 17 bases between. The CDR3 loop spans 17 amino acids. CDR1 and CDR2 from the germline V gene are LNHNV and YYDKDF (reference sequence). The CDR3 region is CATSRNRGGRHNYGYTF. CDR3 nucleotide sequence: TGTGCCACCAGCAGAAACCGCGGGGGTCGACATAACTATGGCTACACCTTC.

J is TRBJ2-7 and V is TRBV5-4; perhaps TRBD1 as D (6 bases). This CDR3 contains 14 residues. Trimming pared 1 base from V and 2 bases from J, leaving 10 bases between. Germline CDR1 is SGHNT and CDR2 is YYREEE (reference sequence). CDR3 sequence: CASSLKDRTYEQYF. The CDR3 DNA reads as TGTGCCAGCAGCTTGAAGGACAGAACCTACGAGCAGTACTTC.

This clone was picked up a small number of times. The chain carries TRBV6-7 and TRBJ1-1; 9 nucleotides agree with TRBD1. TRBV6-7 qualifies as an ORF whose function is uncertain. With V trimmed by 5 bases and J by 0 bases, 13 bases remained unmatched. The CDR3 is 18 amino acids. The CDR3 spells CASSQGDREHGMNTEAFF. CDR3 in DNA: TGTGCCAGCAGTCAGGGGGACAGGGAACATGGGATGAACACTGAAGCTTTCTTT.

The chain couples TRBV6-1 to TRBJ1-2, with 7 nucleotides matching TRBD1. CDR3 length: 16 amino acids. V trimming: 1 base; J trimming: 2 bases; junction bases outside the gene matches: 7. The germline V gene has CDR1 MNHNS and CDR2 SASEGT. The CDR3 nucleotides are TGTGCCAGCAGTGAAGATACAGGGGTCTTAAACTATGGCTACACCTTC. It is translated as CASSEDTGVLNYGYTF.

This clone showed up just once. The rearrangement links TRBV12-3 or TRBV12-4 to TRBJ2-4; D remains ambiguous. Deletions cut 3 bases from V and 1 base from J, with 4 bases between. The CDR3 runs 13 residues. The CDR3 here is CASSFRAKNIQYF. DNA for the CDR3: TGTGCCAGCAGTTTCAGGGCCAAAAACATTCAGTACTTC.

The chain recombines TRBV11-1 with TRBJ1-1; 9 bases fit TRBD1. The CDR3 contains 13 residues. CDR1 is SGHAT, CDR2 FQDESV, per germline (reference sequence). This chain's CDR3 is CAVLKTGGTEAFF. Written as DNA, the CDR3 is TGTGCAGTATTAAAGACAGGGGGCACTGAAGCTTTCTTT.

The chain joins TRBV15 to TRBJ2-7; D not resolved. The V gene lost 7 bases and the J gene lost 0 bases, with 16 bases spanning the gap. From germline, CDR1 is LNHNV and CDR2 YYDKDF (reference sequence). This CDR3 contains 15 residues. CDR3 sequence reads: CATTFPDLISYEQYF. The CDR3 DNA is TGTGCCACCACATTCCCAGATTTAATCTCCTACGAGCAGTACTTC. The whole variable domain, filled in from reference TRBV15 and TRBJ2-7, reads DAMVIQNPRYQVTQFGKPVTLSCSQTLNHNVMYWYQQKSSQAPKLLFHYYDKDFNNEADTPDNFQSRRPNTSFCFLDIRSPGLGDTAMYLCATTFPDLISYEQYFGPGTRLTVT.

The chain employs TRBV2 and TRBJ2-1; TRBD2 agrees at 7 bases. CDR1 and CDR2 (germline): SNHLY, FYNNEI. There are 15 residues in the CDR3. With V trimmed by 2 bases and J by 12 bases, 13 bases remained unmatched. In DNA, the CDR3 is TGTGCCAGCAGTGAATTAGGACTAGGCCAACGGCTGCAGTTCTTC. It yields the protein CASSELGLGQRLQFF.

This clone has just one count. Here the CDR3 reads CASSAGTGTNSPLHF. The CDR3 DNA is TGCGCCAGCAGCGCCGGGACAGGGACCAATTCACCCCTCCACTTT. This rearrangement joins TRBV5-1 to TRBJ1-6; 9 bases align to TRBD1. Germline V CDR1 and CDR2: SGHRS, YFSETQ. The CDR3 has 15 amino acids. With 4 bases clipped from V and 7 bases from J, the junction kept 6 bases outside the gene matches.

CDR3 nucleotides: TGTGCCAGCAGTTTCACTAGCGGGGGTGTAGATACGCAGTATTTT. This encodes CASSFTSGGVDTQYF. The rearrangement uses TRBV28 and TRBJ2-3; TRBD2 aligns across 11 bases. V dropped 3 bases and J dropped 5; count of bases not matched to a gene: 4. The CDR3 spans 15 residues. Germline lookup yields CDR1 MDHEN and CDR2 SYDVKM.

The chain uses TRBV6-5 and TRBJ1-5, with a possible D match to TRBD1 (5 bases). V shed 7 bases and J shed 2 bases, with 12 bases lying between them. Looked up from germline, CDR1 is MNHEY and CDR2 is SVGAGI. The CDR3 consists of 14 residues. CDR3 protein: CASTTNRRNQPQHF. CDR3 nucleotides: TGTGCCAGCACTACAAACAGGCGCAATCAGCCCCAGCATTTT.

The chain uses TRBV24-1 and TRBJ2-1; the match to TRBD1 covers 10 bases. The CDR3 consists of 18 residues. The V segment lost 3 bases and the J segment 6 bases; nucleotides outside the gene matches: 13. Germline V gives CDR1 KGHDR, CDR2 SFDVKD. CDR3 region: CATSDGQGGASLANEQFF. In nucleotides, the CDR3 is TGTGCCACCAGTGATGGACAGGGGGGGGCTAGCCTGGCCAATGAGCAGTTCTTC.

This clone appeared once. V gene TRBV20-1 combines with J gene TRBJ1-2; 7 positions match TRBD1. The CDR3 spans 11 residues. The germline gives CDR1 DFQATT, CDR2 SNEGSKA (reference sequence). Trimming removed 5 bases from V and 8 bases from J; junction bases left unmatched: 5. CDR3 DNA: TGCAGTGCTGTCCACAGGGGAGGCTACACCTTC. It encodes CSAVHRGGYTF.

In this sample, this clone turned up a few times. Here the CDR3 reads CSVRQGGGNTIYF. CDR3 coding DNA: TGCAGCGTACGACAGGGTGGCGGAAACACCATATATTTT. The gene calls are TRBV29-1 and TRBJ1-3, with TRBD1 identical over 7 bases. This CDR3 contains 13 residues. Losses at the gene ends were 6 bases for V and 4 bases for J; bases not matched to a gene: 6. The germline gives CDR1 SQVTM, CDR2 ANQGSEA.

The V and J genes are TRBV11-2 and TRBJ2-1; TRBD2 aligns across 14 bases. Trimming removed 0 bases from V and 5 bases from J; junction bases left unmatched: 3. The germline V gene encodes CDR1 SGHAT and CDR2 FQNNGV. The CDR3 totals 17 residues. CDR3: CASSLEGTSGGNNEQFF. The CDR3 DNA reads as TGTGCCAGCAGCTTAGAAGGGACTAGCGGGGGAAACAATGAGCAGTTCTTC.

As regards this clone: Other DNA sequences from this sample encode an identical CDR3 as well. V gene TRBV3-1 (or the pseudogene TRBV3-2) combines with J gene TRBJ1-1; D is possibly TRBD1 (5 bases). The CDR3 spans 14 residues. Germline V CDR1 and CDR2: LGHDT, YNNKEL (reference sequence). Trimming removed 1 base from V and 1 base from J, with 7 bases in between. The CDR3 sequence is CASSQGQRNTEAFF. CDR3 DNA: TGTGCCAGCAGCCAAGGACAGAGGAACACTGAAGCTTTCTTT.

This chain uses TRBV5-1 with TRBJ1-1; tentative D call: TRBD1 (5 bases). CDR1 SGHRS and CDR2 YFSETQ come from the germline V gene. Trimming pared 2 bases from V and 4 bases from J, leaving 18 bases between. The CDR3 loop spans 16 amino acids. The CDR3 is CASSFSRAGGTTEAFF. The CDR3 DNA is TGCGCCAGCAGCTTCTCGAGGGCCGGGGGGACCACTGAAGCTTTCTTT. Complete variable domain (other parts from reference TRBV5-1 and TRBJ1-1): KAGVTQTPRYLIKTRGQQVTLSCSPISGHRSVSWYQQTPGQGLQFLFEYFSETQRNKGNFPGRFSGRQFSNSRSEMNVSTLELGDSALYLCASSFSRAGGTTEAFFGQGTRLTVV.